The rows below give T cell receptor beta chains drawn from one sample of a study of radiotherapy plus CTLA-4 blockade in lung cancer. Repertoires were generated with immunoSEQ multiplex PCR, while TCRdb's copy carries only in-frame clones and drops some. This sample has tens of thousands of clones, with around 85% found just once. Sequencing was performed on peripheral blood, taken from a patient treated with radiotherapy plus ipilimumab. These receptors were collected from a human donor with non-small cell lung cancer who had a complete response to radiotherapy plus ipilimumab. Both conserved end residues are trimmed from each CDR3.

V gene: TRBV14
CDR3 protein: ASSQDAADRGMNTEAF

V gene: TRBV5-6
CDR3 protein: ASSPQGGQWRSNYGYT

V gene: TRBV19
CDR3 protein: ASTSDQGNNSPLH

V gene: TRBV6-5
CDR3 protein: ASTRTGGYYGYT

V gene: TRBV19
CDR3 protein: ASTLKGGNEQF

V gene: TRBV13
CDR3 protein: ASSQQTGGDVNEQF

V gene: TRBV30
CDR3 protein: AWTQVGGGNQPQH

V gene: TRBV7-8
CDR3 protein: ASSLNSEGSRAEAF

V gene: TRBV29-1
CDR3 protein: SVLSHEQY

V gene: TRBV18
CDR3 protein: ASSPTRGRYGYT

V gene: TRBV6-5
CDR3 protein: ASSYSLAGMQETQY

V gene: TRBV7-9
CDR3 protein: ASSLVEGENYGYT

V gene: TRBV18
CDR3 protein: ASSPVASYEQY

V gene: TRBV11-2
CDR3 protein: ASSLVYGRGNEQF

V gene: TRBV29-1
CDR3 protein: SVRFGLGTGESGANVLT

V gene: TRBV27
CDR3 protein: ASGEAGNTIY

V gene: TRBV29-1
CDR3 protein: SALRDREHEQY

V gene: TRBV7-2
CDR3 protein: ASSLQGYSGANVLT

V gene: TRBV12-5
CDR3 protein: ASGFNRRGNNQPQH

V gene: TRBV7-2
CDR3 protein: ASSQTGLNTEAF

V gene: TRBV6-6
CDR3 protein: ASTRDSNQPQH

V gene: TRBV9
CDR3 protein: ASSYRGITYNEQF

V gene: TRBV19
CDR3 protein: ASSAGTGPYEQY

V gene: TRBV6-6
CDR3 protein: ASSYAAREQF

V gene: TRBV29-1
CDR3 protein: SALLSVGTGAPYEQY

V gene: TRBV5-1
CDR3 protein: ASRNIPGQGDSGANVLT

V gene: TRBV30
CDR3 protein: ACPRQGAIEAF

V gene: TRBV10-2
CDR3 protein: ASRGTTIEAF

V gene: TRBV19
CDR3 protein: ASTDRVLYTIY

V gene: TRBV2
CDR3 protein: ASRPKGPINTIY

V gene: TRBV11-3
CDR3 protein: ASSTGTGAGYT

V gene: TRBV5-1
CDR3 protein: ASCIGLADNEQF

V gene: TRBV7-6
CDR3 protein: ASSPRGGEQY